This T cell receptor (beta chain) was sequenced in a study of T-cell memory formation after mild COVID-19. Study in general: Most TCR clusters belonged to a single donor. The study, taken as a whole, reports: Day 15 to 85 contractors were CD4/CD8 balanced; later expanders leaned CD4+. The authors left the SARS-CoV-2 specificity of second-wave clones peaking on day 37 unconfirmed.

TCRdb used MiXCR to reprocess the 5' RACE reads, holding one entry per CDR3 protein. This table holds around 180,000 distinct CDR3 sequences, 15% to 20% found once. A word on this clonotype: Its antigen is unknown.

This CDR3 is built from 15 residues. Germline V gene data show CDR1 as SGHTA and CDR2 as FQGNSA. Trimming cost V 5 bases and J 1 base, with 12 bases left between them. Sequencing was done on a sample of PBMCs or a T cell subset sorted from them (not recorded which). The clonotype comes from a man younger than 30 who had mild COVID-19 (a few samples of this study predate the infection). Cell type and time point are not known. This rearrangement joins TRBV7-2 to TRBJ1-5, with D maybe TRBD1 (6 bases). The DNA for the CDR3 is TGTGCCAGCAGCCTTCAGGGGACGAGCAATCAGCCCCAGCATTTT. It translates to CASSLQGTSNQPQHF.